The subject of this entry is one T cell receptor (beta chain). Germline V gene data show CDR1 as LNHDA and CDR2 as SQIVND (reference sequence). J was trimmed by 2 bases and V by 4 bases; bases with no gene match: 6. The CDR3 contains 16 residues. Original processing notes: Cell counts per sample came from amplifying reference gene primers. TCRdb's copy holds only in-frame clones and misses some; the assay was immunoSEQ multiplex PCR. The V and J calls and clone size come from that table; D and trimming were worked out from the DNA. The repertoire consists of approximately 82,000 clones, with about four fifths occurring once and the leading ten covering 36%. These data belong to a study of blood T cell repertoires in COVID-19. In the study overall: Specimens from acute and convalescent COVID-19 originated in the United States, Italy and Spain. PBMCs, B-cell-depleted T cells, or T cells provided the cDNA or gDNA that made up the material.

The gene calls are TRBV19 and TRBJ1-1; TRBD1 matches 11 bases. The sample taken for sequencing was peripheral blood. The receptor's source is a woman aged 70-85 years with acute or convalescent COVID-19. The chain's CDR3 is CASSTGTGGSNTEAFF. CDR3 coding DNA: TGTGCCAGTAGTACCGGGACAGGGGGAAGCAACACTGAAGCTTTCTTT.